This T cell receptor (beta chain) was identified during a study of radiation and T cells in renal cell carcinoma. The assay was immunoSEQ multiplex PCR, and TCRdb's table has in-frame clones only and misses some. The sample has 160,000 or so clones; roughly 89% are singletons. Time point reported: blood 2 weeks post-SBRT. Treatment indicated: 15 Gy SBRT to primary tumor, nephrectomy 4 weeks later. Comments on this clone: Other DNA variants within this sample encode the same CDR3.

The CDR3 runs to 12 residues. Germline V CDR1 and CDR2: SGHAT, FQNNGV. The junction had 4 bases not matched to a gene; V was cut back by 5 bases and J by 6 bases. This receptor was identified in a woman aged 50 to 65 with renal cell carcinoma. V usage is TRBV11-2 and J usage is TRBJ2-7, with TRBD1 identical over 7 bases. The starting material was blood, obtained from a patient whose treatment included radiotherapy and nephrectomy. CDR3 sequence: CASSLTGFEQYF. Written as DNA, the CDR3 is TGTGCCAGCAGCCTGACAGGGTTCGAGCAGTACTTC. The full variable domain, in which reference TRBV11-2 and TRBJ2-7 provide the parts outside the CDR3, is EAGVAQSPRYKIIEKRQSVAFWCNPISGHATLYWYQQILGQGPKLLIQFQNNGVVDDSQLPKDRFSAERLKGVDSTLKIQPAKLEDSAVYLCASSLTGFEQYFGPGTRLTVT.